What follows is one T cell receptor (beta chain) and its context. This record comes from a study of blood T cell repertoires in COVID-19. Trimming stripped 4 bases from V and 0 bases from J, with 17 bases between. The CDR3 sequence is 17 residues long. Germline V lookup: CDR1 SGDLS, CDR2 YYNGEE. Authors' analysis steps: From reference gene primer amplification, estimates of nucleated cell counts were derived. Using immunoSEQ multiplex PCR, the repertoire was profiled, and TCRdb retains in-frame clones only, with some absent. The V and J calls and the clone size are those of that table, but D and trimming were determined from the DNA. Of about 160,000 clones listed, about 80% are singletons.

The receptor comes from a man aged 65 to 85 who had recovered from COVID-19. Sequenced input: peripheral blood. The rearrangement joins TRBV9 to TRBJ2-4, with D perhaps TRBD1 (6 bases). The DNA of the CDR3 is TGTGCCAGCAGCCCATGGGACAACGCATTAGCCAAAAACATTCAGTACTTC. Translated, it gives CASSPWDNALAKNIQYF.